The entry below describes one T cell receptor beta chain. CDR3 length equals 15 residues. Germline assignment: CDR1 LNHDA and CDR2 SQIVND (reference sequence). V was cut by 3 bases and J by 2 bases, with 11 bases left in between. These data are taken from a study of blood T cell repertoires in COVID-19. Study summary: Sample material is recorded as cDNA or gDNA derived from T cells, B-cell-depleted T cells, or PBMCs.

Method: immunoSEQ multiplex PCR; TCRdb's copy keeps in-frame clones and lacks some. Of about 110,000 clones listed, around 90% were seen once; the top ten hold approximately 3.4%. V gene TRBV19 combines with J gene TRBJ1-3; the D is unclear. The sequenced sample was peripheral blood. This clonotype was sampled from a woman aged 45-65 years with acute or convalescent COVID-19. The CDR3 protein is CASSIAGNTGNTIYF. In nucleotides, the CDR3 is TGTGCCAGTAGTATTGCGGGGAACACTGGAAACACCATATATTTT.